The clone carrying this T cell receptor beta chain appeared many times. In TCRdb, the 5' RACE reads were re-called with MiXCR into one record per CDR3 protein. This table holds about 66,000 distinct CDR3 sequences, around 3.9% found once. The CDR3 consists of 15 residues. The junction had 4 bases not matched to a gene; V was cut back by 0 bases and J by 7 bases. The germline V gene has CDR1 SGHRS and CDR2 YFSETQ. This specimen comes from a study of neurological immune-mediated disorders. This sequence was found in a man aged 30 to 39 with multiple sclerosis. V usage is TRBV5-1 and J usage is TRBJ2-1; TRBD2 matches at 10 bases. Sequences were obtained from PBMCs. CDR3 sequence: CASSLAIAGGNEQFF. The CDR3 bases are TGCGCCAGCAGCTTGGCGATAGCGGGGGGAAATGAGCAGTTCTTC.